This T cell receptor (beta chain) was obtained from a study of blood T cell repertoires in COVID-19. About the study: From the United States, Italy and Spain came samples of acute and convalescent COVID-19. The cDNA or gDNA used as material had been derived from T cells, B-cell-depleted T cells, or PBMCs.

TCRdb keeps only in-frame clones here, not all; method: immunoSEQ multiplex PCR. The sample shows some 150,000 clones, around 79% of them seen only once. The CDR3 totals 11 residues. Trimming cost V 1 base and J 13 bases, with 7 bases left between them. Germline V gene lookup returns CDR1 SNHLY and CDR2 FYNNEI. This chain uses TRBV2 with TRBJ1-4; a possible D gene is TRBD1 (6 bases). This clonotype was sampled from an older man with acute or convalescent COVID-19. The source material was peripheral blood. Here the CDR3 reads CASSEDRALFF. CDR3 nucleotides: TGTGCCAGCAGTGAAGACAGGGCACTGTTTTTT.